The 20 T cell receptor beta chains below were found in one sample sequenced in a study of T cells after yellow fever vaccination. TCRdb independently ran MiXCR on the 5' RACE reads; one entry per CDR3 protein. The sample lists 280,000 or so distinct CDR3 sequences; 7.5% to 9.5% were seen once. Specimen: CD4+ T cells sorted from PBMCs, collected 5 days after the yellow fever booster vaccination. These receptors came from a man between 18 and 29 years old who received the YFV17D yellow fever vaccine.

This clonotype was found a few times. This rearrangement joins TRBV28 to TRBJ1-1; TRBD1 matches 7 bases. Germline CDR1 is MDHEN and CDR2 is SYDVKM. Losses at the gene ends were 6 bases for V and 6 bases for J; bases not matched to a gene: 4. The CDR3 loop spans 12 amino acids. The CDR3 sequence: CASRIGTAEAFF. In DNA form, the CDR3 reads TGTGCCAGCAGAATTGGGACAGCTGAAGCTTTCTTT.

This clonotype came up many times. Written as DNA, the CDR3 is TGTGCCAGCAGCTTAGGAATCCGCGGGAGCAACGAGCAGTACTTC. Translated: CASSLGIRGSNEQYF. This chain connects TRBV7-6 to TRBJ2-7; 7 bases match TRBD2. This CDR3 is built from 15 residues. The germline V gene has CDR1 SGHVS and CDR2 FNYEAQ. The J segment lost 5 bases and the V segment lost 1 base, leaving 8 bases of the junction unmatched.

This rearrangement joins TRBV7-9 to TRBJ2-5, with D uncertain. V gave up 5 bases and J gave up 10 bases, with 20 bases separating them. Germline CDR1 SEHNR, CDR2 FQNEAQ (reference sequence). The CDR3 covers 14 residues. CDR3 DNA: TGTGCCAGCAGCCCGCTAATGGCTGAAGTGGGCCAGTACTTC. This translates into CASSPLMAEVGQYF.

This clonotype occurred a few times. The CDR3 loop reads CSAIQGGNQPQHF. CDR3 sequence (DNA): TGCAGTGCCATACAGGGTGGAAATCAGCCCCAGCATTTT. The chain employs TRBV20-1 and TRBJ1-5, with a weak D call TRBD1 (6 bases). Germline CDR1 DFQATT, CDR2 SNEGSKA (reference sequence). The CDR3 covers 13 residues. V was pared by 6 bases and J by 4 bases, with 13 bases between.

A few counts support this clonotype. This chain uses TRBV29-1 with TRBJ1-1, with unresolved D. Trimming took off 4 bases at V and 2 bases at J, with 17 bases between the two ends. This CDR3 is built from 15 residues. Germline values: CDR1 SQVTM, CDR2 ANQGSEA. DNA of the CDR3: TGCAGCGTTGCGCCCCGTTTGGGATTTAACACTGAAGCTTTCTTT. This encodes CSVAPRLGFNTEAFF.

This chain joins TRBV5-1 and TRBJ1-1; D is ambiguous. V was shortened by 5 bases and J by 4 bases, with 6 bases between the two germline ends. CDR1 and CDR2 from the germline V gene are SGHRS and YFSETQ. The CDR3 loop spans 11 amino acids. CDR3 DNA sequence: TGCGCCAGCAGGGATAGCACTGAAGCTTTCTTT. Residues: CASRDSTEAFF.

This chain connects TRBV27 to TRBJ2-5; tentatively, D is TRBD1 (7 bases). CDR1 and CDR2 from the germline V gene are MNHEY and SMNVEV (reference sequence). V was shortened by 7 bases and J by 5 bases, with 14 bases between the two germline ends. CDR3 length equals 13 residues. The CDR3 sequence is CASKSGGQETQYF. CDR3 nucleotide sequence: TGTGCCAGCAAATCAGGGGGGCAGGAGACCCAGTACTTC.

V is TRBV20-1 and J is TRBJ2-3; 7 bases fit TRBD2. The trim removed 4 bases at V and 0 bases at J, leaving 10 bases unmatched. The CDR3 covers 16 residues. CDR1 is DFQATT and CDR2 is SNEGSKA in the germline V gene (reference sequence). CDR3 region: CSATTMGRGSTDTQYF. In nucleotides, the CDR3 is TGCAGTGCTACCACGATGGGGCGGGGGAGCACAGATACGCAGTATTTT.

Remarks on this clonotype: A much larger clone lies a single base off, so this may be a read error. The genes are TRBV3-1 and TRBJ2-7; D remains unclear. This CDR3 comprises 12 residues. CDR1 LGHDT and CDR2 YNNKEL come from the germline V gene (reference sequence). Between the trimmed V and J ends, which lost 4 bases and 0 bases, there was a span of 4 bases. CDR3 amino acids: CASSLLSYEQYF. The DNA for the CDR3 is TGTGCCAGCAGCCTTCTCTCCTACGAGCAGTACTTC.

The chain carries TRBV19 and TRBJ1-6; D ambiguous. Germline loops: CDR1 LNHDA, CDR2 SQIVND (reference sequence). The CDR3 contains 13 residues. The V end lost 7 bases, the J end lost 4 bases, and 8 bases lay between the germline ends. CDR3 in DNA: TGTGCCAGTACGGAATTTTATAATTCACCCCTCCACTTT. This sequence encodes CASTEFYNSPLHF.

This chain connects TRBV30 to TRBJ2-3, with 9 bases matching TRBD1. There are 15 residues in the CDR3. V gave up 0 bases and J gave up 10 bases; unmatched junction bases: 11. Germline-derived CDR1 and CDR2 are GTSNPN and SVGIG (reference sequence). The CDR3 here is CAWSVRGTGSSPQYF. As DNA, the CDR3 is TGTGCCTGGAGTGTTAGGGGGACAGGGTCGAGTCCGCAGTATTTT.

This clonotype was seen a handful of times. This chain uses TRBV6-9 with TRBJ1-5; the match to TRBD1 covers 7 bases. Unmatched junction bases numbered 7, after V lost 0 bases and J lost 5 bases. Germline V gene lookup returns CDR1 MNHGY and CDR2 SVAAGI. The CDR3 sequence is 16 residues long. CDR3 coding DNA: TGTGCCAGCAGTTATTCAGGGGGCCGCCGCTATCAGCCCCAGCATTTT. Translation gives CASSYSGGRRYQPQHF.

In regard to this clonotype: A junction end diverges from the germline sequence, so it may reflect a read error. The chain joins TRBV7-7 to TRBJ2-1; D gene uncertain. The germline V gene encodes CDR1 SSHAT and CDR2 FNYEAQ (reference sequence). The CDR3 runs 13 residues. CDR3 sequence (DNA): TGTGCTAGCAGCTTAGACACCCACAATGAGCAGTTCTTC. Protein: CASSLDTHNEQFF. Supplemented by reference TRBV7-7 and TRBJ2-1, the full variable domain reads GAGVSQSPRYKVTKRGQDVTLRCDPISSHATLYWYQQALGQGPEFLTYFNYEAQPDKSGLPSDRFSAERPEGSISTLTIQRTEQRDSAMYRCASSLDTHNEQFFGPGTRLTVL.

The rearrangement joins TRBV2 to TRBJ2-5; D is perhaps TRBD2 (7 bases). The CDR3 sequence is 14 residues long. V was pared by 4 bases and J by 1 base, with 10 bases between. The V gene's germline CDR1 is SNHLY and CDR2 FYNNEI. The CDR3 nucleotides are TGTGCCAGCAGTGTAGGGGGGGCCCAAGAGACCCAGTACTTC. Translating gives CASSVGGAQETQYF.

The chain carries TRBV29-1 and TRBJ2-5; maybe TRBD1 (5 bases). The germline gives CDR1 SQVTM, CDR2 ANQGSEA. V was shortened by 4 bases and J by 1 base, with 10 bases between the two germline ends. The CDR3 extends over 13 amino acids. Written as DNA, the CDR3 is TGCAGCGTTGGAGGCAGGGCCCAAGAGACCCAGTACTTC. Translating it yields CSVGGRAQETQYF.

This clonotype was observed a handful of times. This chain links TRBV5-1 with TRBJ2-1, with 7 bases that match TRBD1. J lost 9 bases, V lost 2 bases, and 8 bases had no gene match. This CDR3 has 14 residues. From germline, CDR1 is SGHRS and CDR2 YFSETQ. CDR3 loop: CASSFQQGSGEQFF. The CDR3 DNA follows: TGCGCCAGCAGCTTCCAACAGGGGTCGGGTGAGCAGTTCTTC.

This clonotype was observed at least ten times. This chain connects TRBV11-2 to TRBJ2-5; possible D gene TRBD1, 6 bases. CDR3 length equals 14 residues. V was shortened by 2 bases and J by 8 bases, with 15 bases between the two germline ends. In germline, CDR1 is SGHAT, CDR2 FQNNGV. The CDR3 DNA reads TGTGCCAGCAGCTTAATAAGGGGGAAGAGAACCCAGTACTTC. As protein: CASSLIRGKRTQYF.

This rearrangement joins TRBV7-9 to TRBJ1-5; TRBD1 matches 9 bases. Germline V CDR1 and CDR2: SEHNR, FQNEAQ (reference sequence). The CDR3 extends over 14 amino acids. V shed 4 bases, J shed 5 bases, and the junction held 3 bases outside the gene matches. CDR3 residues: CASSSTGGDQPQHF. The CDR3 DNA is TGTGCCAGCAGCTCGACAGGGGGAGATCAGCCCCAGCATTTT.

This clonotype was seen only a few times. The chain recombines TRBV12-3 or TRBV12-4 with TRBJ1-3; D ambiguous. Trimming left V 7 bases short and J 0 bases short, with 10 bases between. The CDR3 totals 14 residues. The CDR3 spells CASNHASSGNTIYF. The CDR3 nucleotides are TGTGCCAGCAACCACGCCAGCTCTGGAAACACCATATATTTT.

This clonotype turned up a few times. This chain links TRBV15 with TRBJ2-1, with D uncertain. CDR1 and CDR2 from the germline V gene are LNHNV and YYDKDF (reference sequence). The V end lost 0 bases, the J end lost 14 bases, and 20 bases lay between the germline ends. The CDR3 consists of 15 residues. This CDR3 is CATSRDKLPGPKEFF. The CDR3 DNA follows: TGTGCCACCAGCAGAGATAAGCTCCCGGGTCCTAAGGAGTTCTTC.